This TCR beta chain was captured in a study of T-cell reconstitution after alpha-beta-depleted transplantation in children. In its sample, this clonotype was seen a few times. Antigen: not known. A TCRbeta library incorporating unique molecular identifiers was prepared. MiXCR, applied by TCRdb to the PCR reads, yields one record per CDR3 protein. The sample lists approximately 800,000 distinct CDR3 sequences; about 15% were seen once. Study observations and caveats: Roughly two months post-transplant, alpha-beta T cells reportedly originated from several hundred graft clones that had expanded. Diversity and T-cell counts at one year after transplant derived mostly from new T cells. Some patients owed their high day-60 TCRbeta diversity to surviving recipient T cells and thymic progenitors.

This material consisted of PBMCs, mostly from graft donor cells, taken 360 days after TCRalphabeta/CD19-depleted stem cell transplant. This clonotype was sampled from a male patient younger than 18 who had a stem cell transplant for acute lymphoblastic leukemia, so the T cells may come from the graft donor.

The CDR3 DNA sequence: TGTGCCACCAGCAGTCTAGCTTCTGCCAGAGAGACCCAGTACTTC. Translating it yields CATSSLASARETQYF. V usage is TRBV15 and J usage is TRBJ2-5; D is perhaps TRBD2 (5 bases). Germline-derived CDR1 and CDR2 are LNHNV and YYDKDF (reference sequence). Trimming stripped 3 bases from V and 4 bases from J, with 15 bases between. This CDR3 is 15 amino acids long.